The clone carrying this T cell receptor (beta chain) was recorded at least ten times. The antigen is undetermined. TCRdb re-analysed the PCR reads in MiXCR, keeping a single row per CDR3 protein. The sample lists just under 650,000 distinct CDR3 sequences, just under 20% occurring once. J was trimmed by 4 bases and V by 0 bases; bases with no gene match: 3. Germline V lookup: CDR1 SGHKS, CDR2 YYEKEE (reference sequence). The CDR3 length is 15 residues. The source of the sample is a study of molecular identifiers for immune sequencing clone quantification. Findings of the study overall: Underestimated sizes of highly expanded clones could result from identical TCR molecules that share a barcode.

The material sequenced was naive CD8+ T cells from blood, with Jurkat cell RNA spiked in. Noted subset: FACS-sorted CD8+CD4-CCR7+CD45RA+ naive T cells. The genes are TRBV5-5 and TRBJ2-3; TRBD2 matches at 9 bases. The receptor's source is a human donor in good health. Some libraries in this study had Jurkat cell RNA spiked in. The CDR3 here is CASSLEAGGPDTQYF. The DNA of the CDR3 is TGTGCCAGCAGCTTGGAAGCGGGAGGCCCAGATACGCAGTATTTT.